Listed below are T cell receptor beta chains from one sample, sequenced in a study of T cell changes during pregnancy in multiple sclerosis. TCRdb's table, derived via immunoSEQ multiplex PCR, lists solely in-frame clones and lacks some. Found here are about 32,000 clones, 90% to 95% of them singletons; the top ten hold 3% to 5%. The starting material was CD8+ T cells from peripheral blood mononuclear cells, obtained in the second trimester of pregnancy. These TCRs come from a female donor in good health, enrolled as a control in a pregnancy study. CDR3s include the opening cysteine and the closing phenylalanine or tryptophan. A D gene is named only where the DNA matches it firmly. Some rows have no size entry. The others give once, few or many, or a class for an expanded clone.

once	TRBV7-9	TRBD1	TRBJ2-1	TGTGCCAGCAGCCCCCGGGACAGGGTATACAATGAGCAGTTCTTC	CASSPRDRVYNEQFF
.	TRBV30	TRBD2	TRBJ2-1	TGTGCCTGGAGTGAGCGGGGGGGTCCAAATGAGCAGTTCTTC	CAWSERGGPNEQFF
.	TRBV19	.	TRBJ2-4	TGTGCCAGTAGTCGTGGCAGGGTAAACATTCAGTACTTC	CASSRGRVNIQYF
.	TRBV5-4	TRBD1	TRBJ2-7	TGTGCCAGCAGCTTTGGGACAGCCTCCTACGAGCAGTACTTC	CASSFGTASYEQYF
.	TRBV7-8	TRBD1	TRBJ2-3	TGTGCCAGCAGCCCTCCGGGACAGGGAGTCACGGATACGCAGTATTTT	CASSPPGQGVTDTQYF
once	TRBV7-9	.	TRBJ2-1	TGTGCCAGCAGCTTAGTAACGGGGGGCCCCAGCAATGAGCAGTTCTTC	CASSLVTGGPSNEQFF
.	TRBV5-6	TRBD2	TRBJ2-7	TGTGCCAGCAGCTTGGGGGGGACTAGTAACGAGCAGTACTTC	CASSLGGTSNEQYF
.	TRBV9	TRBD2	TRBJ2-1	TGTGCCAGCAGCGTCTTGACTAGCGGGGGGGTTCATGAGCAGTTCTTC	CASSVLTSGGVHEQFF
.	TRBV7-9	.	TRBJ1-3	TGTGCCAGCAGCTTATCAGGCCACTCTGGAAACACCATATATTTT	CASSLSGHSGNTIYF
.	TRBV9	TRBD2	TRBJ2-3	TGTGCCAGCAGCCTTAGCGGGGGGACATCTAGCACAGATACGCAGTATTTT	CASSLSGGTSSTDTQYF
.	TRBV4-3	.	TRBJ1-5	TGCGCCAGCAGCCGGCTGTACTATAGCAATCAGCCCCAGCATTTT	CASSRLYYSNQPQHF
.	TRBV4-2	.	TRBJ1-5	TGTGCCAGCAGCCAATCCCCAGGGACAAGCAATCAGCCCCAGCATTTT	CASSQSPGTSNQPQHF
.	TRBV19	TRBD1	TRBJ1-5	TGTGCCAGTATCGCGGGACAGAATAGCAATCAGCCCCAGCATTTT	CASIAGQNSNQPQHF
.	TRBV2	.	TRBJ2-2	TGTGCCAGCCTCTTACAGGAGAAACCCACCGGGGAGCTGTTTTTT	CASLLQEKPTGELFF
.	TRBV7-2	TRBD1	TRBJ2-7	TGTGCCAGCAGCTCCGGACAGGGGGCGGCCGAGCAGTACTTC	CASSSGQGAAEQYF
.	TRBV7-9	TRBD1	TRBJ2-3	TGTGCCAGCAGCCCCTGGACAGGGGCTAGCACAGATACGCAGTATTTT	CASSPWTGASTDTQYF
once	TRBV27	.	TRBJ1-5	TGTGCCAGCAGTTTTTCCAGGGTGGGGAATCAGCCCCAGCATTTT	CASSFSRVGNQPQHF
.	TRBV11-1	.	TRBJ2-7	TGTGCCAGCACCCAAAACAGGGTCGAGCAGTACTTC	CASTQNRVEQYF
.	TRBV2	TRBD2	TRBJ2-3	TGTGCCAGCACCCCCTTGACTAGCGGGGGCACAGATACGCAGTATTTT	CASTPLTSGGTDTQYF
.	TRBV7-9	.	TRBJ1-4	TGTGCCAGCAGCTTATCCCAGGATAATGAAAAACTGTTTTTT	CASSLSQDNEKLFF
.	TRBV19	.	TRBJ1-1	TGTGCCAGTAGTTGGGCCCCGAACACTGAAGCTTTCTTT	CASSWAPNTEAFF
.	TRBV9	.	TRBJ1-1	TGTGCCAGCTGGGGAGGGGGGGGACCTGAAGCTTTCTTT	CASWGGGGPEAFF
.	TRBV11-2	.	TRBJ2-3	TGTGCCAGCAGAAAAAATCGGGCACAGGCAACTTTGTTCACAGATACGCAGTATTTT	CASRKNRAQATLFTDTQYF
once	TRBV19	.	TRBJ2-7	TGTGCCAGTAGTATAGCTTCACAGGGCTCCTACGAGCAGTACTTC	CASSIASQGSYEQYF
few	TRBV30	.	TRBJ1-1	TGTGCCTGGAGTGGGCAGGCGAACACTGAAGCTTTCTTT	CAWSGQANTEAFF
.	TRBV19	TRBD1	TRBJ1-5	TGTGCCAGTAGTAGCCCCGCAGGGACAGGGGACAATCAGCCCCAGCATTTT	CASSSPAGTGDNQPQHF
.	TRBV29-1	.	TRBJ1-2	TGCAGCGGTTCCGGGACAAATGGCTACACCTTC	CSGSGTNGYTF
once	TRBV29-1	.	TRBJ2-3	TGCAGCGTTGCCGGGGTCACAGATACGCAGTATTTT	CSVAGVTDTQYF
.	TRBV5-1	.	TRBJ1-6	TGCGCCAGCAGCTTGGGTCGAGACTCCTATAATTCACCCCTCCACTTT	CASSLGRDSYNSPLHF
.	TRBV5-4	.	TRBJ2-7	TGTGCCAGCAGGCTCCACGGTAGCTCCTACGAGCAGTACTTC	CASRLHGSSYEQYF
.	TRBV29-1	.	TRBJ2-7	TGCAGCGTTGAAGATCGGTCCTACGAGCAGTACTTC	CSVEDRSYEQYF
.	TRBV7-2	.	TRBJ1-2	TGTGCCAGCAGCCCGGGCGGGCCCGATGGCTACACCTTC	CASSPGGPDGYTF
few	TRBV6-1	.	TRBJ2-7	TGTGCCAGCAGTGAAGCCCCAGTCGGGTACGAGCAGTACTTC	CASSEAPVGYEQYF
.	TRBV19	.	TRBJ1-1	TGTGCCAGTAGTACGGACAGCGAGAACACTGAAGCTTTCTTT	CASSTDSENTEAFF
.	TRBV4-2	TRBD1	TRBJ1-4	TGTGCCAGCAGCCAAGAAACGGACAGGGAGGCTAATGAAAAACTGTTTTTT	CASSQETDREANEKLFF
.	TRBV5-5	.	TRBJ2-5	TGTGCCAGCAGTTCCCACAGGGCCTCCCAAGAGACCCAGTACTTC	CASSSHRASQETQYF
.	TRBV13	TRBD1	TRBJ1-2	TGTGCCAACGACAGGGACAATGGCTACACCTTC	CANDRDNGYTF
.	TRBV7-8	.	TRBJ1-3	TGTGCCAGCAGCTTAAATGTGCGAGTTTACTCTGGAAACACCATATATTTT	CASSLNVRVYSGNTIYF
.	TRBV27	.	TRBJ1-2	TGTGCCAGCAGTTCGGGGTTGGGCTACACCTTC	CASSSGLGYTF
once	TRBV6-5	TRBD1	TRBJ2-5	TGTGCCAGCAGTTTGACAGGGGGTCTCCAAGAGACCCAGTACTTC	CASSLTGGLQETQYF
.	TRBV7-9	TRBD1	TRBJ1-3	TGTGCCAGCAGCTCCCCCCTGATCGGGACAGGGACTGGAAACACCATATATTTT	CASSSPLIGTGTGNTIYF
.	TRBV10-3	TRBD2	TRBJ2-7	TGTGCCAGCAGTTACCTAGCGGGGGGGCTCTCCGAGCAGTACTTC	CASSYLAGGLSEQYF
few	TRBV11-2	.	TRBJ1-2	TGTGCCAGCAGCTCGACCCAGGGCCCGCTCTATGGCTACACCTTC	CASSSTQGPLYGYTF
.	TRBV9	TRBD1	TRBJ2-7	TGTGCCAGCAGCGTAGGGGACAGCTACGAGCAGTACTTC	CASSVGDSYEQYF
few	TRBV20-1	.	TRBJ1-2	TGCAGTGCTAGAGCCCAGGCTGGCTACACCTTC	CSARAQAGYTF
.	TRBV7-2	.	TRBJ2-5	TGTGCCAGCAGACCCACCAGGGGACAAGAGACCCAGTACTTC	CASRPTRGQETQYF
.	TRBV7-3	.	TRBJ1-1	TGTGCCAGCAGCTACCTTGGGAGGGGTGACACTGAAGCTTTCTTT	CASSYLGRGDTEAFF
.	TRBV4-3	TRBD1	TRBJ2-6	TGCGCCAGCAGCCCCGATTACAGGGGTTCGGCCAACGTCCTGACTTTC	CASSPDYRGSANVLTF
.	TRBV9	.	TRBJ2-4	TGTGCCAGCAGCGTAGGTGCCGGGTCAGAGGACATTCAGTACTTC	CASSVGAGSEDIQYF
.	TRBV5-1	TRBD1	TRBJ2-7	TGCGCCAGCAGCTTCGGGACAGACTACGAGCAGTACTTC	CASSFGTDYEQYF
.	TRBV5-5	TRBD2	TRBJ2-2	TGTGCCAGCAGCTTGGGCCTAGCGGGGGGGTCGAACACCGGGGAGCTGTTTTTT	CASSLGLAGGSNTGELFF
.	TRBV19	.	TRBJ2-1	TGTGCCAGTAGTAGCGGGCCATCCTACAATGAGCAGTTCTTC	CASSSGPSYNEQFF
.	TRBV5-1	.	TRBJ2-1	TGCGCCAGCAGCTTAGGGGGGGCCGAGAGTGAGCAGTTCTTC	CASSLGGAESEQFF
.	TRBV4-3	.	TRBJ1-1	TGCGCCAGCAGCCAAACAACACAATTTAACACTGAAGCTTTCTTT	CASSQTTQFNTEAFF